The 18 T cell receptor beta chains presented below share a single source sample, sequenced in a study of blood T cell repertoires in COVID-19. TCRdb's table, derived via immunoSEQ multiplex PCR, lists solely in-frame clones and lacks some. The sample lists 120,000 to 150,000 clones, about 88% seen once, with 10% in the top ten. The material sequenced was peripheral blood. These receptors all stem from a man aged 45-65 years with active or convalescent COVID-19.

V is TRBV6-5 and J is TRBJ2-7; 10 positions match TRBD1. The CDR3 is made up of 16 amino acids. V gave up 2 bases and J gave up 6 bases; unmatched junction bases: 10. Germline loops: CDR1 MNHEY, CDR2 SVGAGI. This chain's CDR3 is CASSYPSDRGGFEQYF. The CDR3 DNA is TGTGCCAGCAGTTACCCCTCGGACAGGGGGGGTTTCGAGCAGTACTTC.

The J gene is TRBJ1-2, the V gene TRBV2, with 7 bases that match TRBD1. Germline assignment: CDR1 SNHLY and CDR2 FYNNEI. Unmatched junction bases numbered 12, after V lost 7 bases and J lost 7 bases. The length of the CDR3 is 14 residues. CDR3 protein: CASKRTGFGLGYTF. CDR3 nucleotides: TGTGCCAGCAAGCGGACAGGCTTTGGTCTTGGCTACACCTTC.

The chain carries TRBV27 and TRBJ1-5, with D uncertain. The CDR3 extends over 13 amino acids. CDR1 is MNHEY, CDR2 SMNVEV, per germline (reference sequence). The germline V and J ends were trimmed by 8 bases and 6 bases, with 14 bases remaining between them. The CDR3 DNA is TGTGCCAGCTCCCATGGCCGGGGTCAGCCCCAGCATTTT. As protein: CASSHGRGQPQHF.

CDR3 DNA sequence: TGCGCCAGCAGCCTGGGGACAGGGACGTATGGCTACACCTTC. It encodes CASSLGTGTYGYTF. The chain has TRBV5-1 and TRBJ1-2; 9 bases are a match to TRBD1. With V trimmed by 4 bases and J by 5 bases, 6 bases remained unmatched. Germline V CDR1 and CDR2: SGHRS, YFSETQ. The CDR3 extends over 14 amino acids.

The V gene is TRBV5-1, the J gene TRBJ2-2; D call uncertain. V was clipped by 5 bases and J by 2 bases, with 13 bases between them. The CDR3 is 15 amino acids. From germline, CDR1 is SGHRS and CDR2 YFSETQ. The CDR3 region is CASSATTSNTGELFF. The DNA of the CDR3 is TGCGCCAGCAGTGCGACAACCTCAAACACCGGGGAGCTGTTTTTT.

CDR3 region: CASSEAGGTQYF. Here the CDR3 DNA reads TGTGCCAGCAGTGAAGCCGGGGGTACGCAGTATTTT. J is TRBJ2-3 and V is TRBV6-1; D possibly corresponds to TRBD2 (6 bases). V lost 0 bases and J 8 bases, leaving 6 bases between the germline ends. The CDR3 is 12 amino acids. The germline CDR1 and CDR2 sequences are MNHNS and SASEGT.

The chain couples TRBV18 to TRBJ2-5; D gene unclear. V lost 1 base and J 3 bases, leaving 9 bases between the germline ends. Germline CDR1 and CDR2: KGHSH and LQKENI. The CDR3 contains 14 residues. DNA of the CDR3: TGTGCCAGCTCACCACTCATCAGTGAAGAGACCCAGTACTTC. Its translation: CASSPLISEETQYF.

This CDR3 reads CASSRGQPSGPQHF. The CDR3 DNA reads TGTGCCAGCTCGCGAGGACAGCCATCCGGTCCCCAGCATTTT. The chain joins TRBV18 to TRBJ1-5; D possibly corresponds to TRBD1 (6 bases). The length of the CDR3 is 14 residues. Trimming cost V 6 bases and J 10 bases, with 19 bases left between them. The germline gives CDR1 KGHSH, CDR2 LQKENI.

The J gene is TRBJ2-7, the V gene TRBV27; the match to TRBD2 covers 8 bases. CDR1 MNHEY and CDR2 SMNVEV come from the germline V gene (reference sequence). V was pared by 6 bases and J by 0 bases, with 7 bases of the junction left unmatched. The CDR3 has 15 amino acids. CDR3 residues: CASRPTSGSSYEQYF. In DNA, the CDR3 is TGTGCCAGCAGACCCACTAGCGGAAGCTCCTACGAGCAGTACTTC.

This chain links TRBV18 with TRBJ1-1; 7 bases match TRBD1. Per the germline V gene, CDR1 is KGHSH and CDR2 is LQKENI. CDR3 length: 17 residues. Trimming took 2 bases from V and 0 from J; bases not matched to a gene: 9. As DNA, the CDR3 is TGTGCCAGCTCACCATGGGGGCAGGGGGTGATGAACACTGAAGCTTTCTTT. Translated: CASSPWGQGVMNTEAFF.

This clone was observed a few times. The chain is built from TRBV14 and TRBJ2-7; 12 nucleotides match TRBD1. Germline V gives CDR1 SGHDN, CDR2 FVKESK. The J segment lost 4 bases and the V segment lost 1 base, leaving 14 bases of the junction unmatched. The length of the CDR3 is 19 residues. CDR3 sequence (DNA): TGTGCCAGCAGCCAAGTACGAGGGGACCGGGACAGGGGGCTTTACGAGCAGTACTTC. Translation gives CASSQVRGDRDRGLYEQYF. Full variable domain (rest looked up from reference TRBV14 and TRBJ2-7): EAGVTQFPSHSVIEKGQTVTLRCDPISGHDNLYWYRRVMGKEIKFLLHFVKESKQDESGMPNNRFLAERTGGTYSTLKVQPAELEDSGVYFCASSQVRGDRDRGLYEQYFGPGTRLTVT.

V and J are TRBV7-2 and TRBJ2-5; 8 bases fit TRBD2. J was trimmed by 1 base and V by 4 bases; bases with no gene match: 5. The CDR3 consists of 15 residues. CDR1 and CDR2 (germline): SGHTA, FQGNSA. The CDR3 DNA reads as TGTGCCAGCAGCTCAACTGGACTAGCCCAAGAGACCCAGTACTTC. Its translation is CASSSTGLAQETQYF.

The chain recombines TRBV4-1 with TRBJ2-5; 9 bases are a match to TRBD1. There are 14 residues in the CDR3. The V segment lost 4 bases and the J segment 3 bases; nucleotides outside the gene matches: 3. CDR1 MGHRA and CDR2 YSYEKL come from the germline V gene. The CDR3, as DNA: TGCGCCAGCAGCCCCCGGACAGGGGAAGAGACCCAGTACTTC. Protein sequence: CASSPRTGEETQYF.

The chain combines TRBV21-1 with TRBJ1-5; the DNA was not used to check the table's D call, TRBD1. TRBV21-1 is a pseudogene segment. This CDR3 spans 20 amino acids. The CDR3 nucleotides are TGTGCCAGCAGCAAATGGCCCGACCTCTTTGACAGGGTAGGCAATCAGCCCCAGCATTTT. Amino acids: CASSKWPDLFDRVGNQPQHF.

The V call is TRBV5-6, the J call TRBJ1-5, with 10 bases identical to TRBD1. Germline V lookup: CDR1 SGHDT, CDR2 YYEEEE. The CDR3 extends over 16 amino acids. With V trimmed by 4 bases and J by 4 bases, 8 bases remained unmatched. The CDR3 DNA follows: TGTGCCAGCAGCCTGGGACAGGGGAGTGGAAATCAGCCCCAGCATTTT. Protein: CASSLGQGSGNQPQHF.

The rearrangement uses TRBV7-2 and TRBJ2-5; maybe TRBD2 (5 bases). This CDR3 region has 15 residues. V was shortened by 1 base and J by 2 bases, with 11 bases between the two germline ends. Germline V gene data show CDR1 as SGHTA and CDR2 as FQGNSA. CDR3 region: CASSLGVGKQETQYF. CDR3 in DNA: TGTGCCAGCAGCTTAGGGGTCGGGAAACAAGAGACCCAGTACTTC.

The V gene is TRBV9, the J gene TRBJ2-1; 11 nucleotides agree with TRBD2. V trimming: 5 bases; J trimming: 7 bases; junction bases outside the gene matches: 8. CDR3 length: 15 amino acids. The germline V gene encodes CDR1 SGDLS and CDR2 YYNGEE. The CDR3 DNA is TGTGCCAGCAGTCGAGATAGCGGGAGGGGGAATGAGCAGTTCTTC. It yields the protein CASSRDSGRGNEQFF.

This clone showed up just a few times. The rearrangement joins TRBV6-2 or TRBV6-3 to TRBJ2-7, with D perhaps matching TRBD1 (5 bases). There are 14 residues in the CDR3. In germline, CDR1 is MNHEY, CDR2 SVGEGT. V dropped 6 bases and J dropped 2 bases, with 14 bases sitting between them. In DNA, the CDR3 is TGTGCCAGCAGCCCCTCCGACAGACCCTACGAGCAGTACTTC. Its translation: CASSPSDRPYEQYF.